This entry lists 10 T cell receptor beta chains sequenced from one sample in a study of OX40 agonist ivuxolimab in advanced cancers. This table comes from immunoSEQ multiplex PCR, and its TCRdb copy is limited to in-frame clones, with some not included. The table has about 56,000 clones, under 85% seen once; the top ten hold about 4.7%. The specimen was CD4+ or CD8+ T cells sorted from blood, collected in a trial of the OX40 agonist ivuxolimab. The receptors shown here come from an adult with an advanced solid tumor such as melanoma, head and neck, liver or kidney cancer.

This chain connects TRBV2 to TRBJ2-7; no clear D gene. Germline assignment: CDR1 SNHLY and CDR2 FYNNEI. The CDR3 extends over 13 amino acids. With 7 bases removed from V and 1 base from J, the gap between germline ends came to 11 bases. CDR3 loop: CASMVQSSYEQYF. The DNA for the CDR3 is TGTGCCAGCATGGTACAGTCATCCTACGAGCAGTACTTC. The whole variable domain, filled in from reference TRBV2 and TRBJ2-7, reads EPEVTQTPSHQVTQMGQEVILRCVPISNHLYFYWYRQILGQKVEFLVSFYNNEISEKSEIFDDQFSVERPDGSNFTLKIRSTKLEDSAMYFCASMVQSSYEQYFGPGTRLTVT.

The rearrangement joins TRBV27 to TRBJ2-6, with D perhaps matching TRBD2 (6 bases). The germline V gene has CDR1 MNHEY and CDR2 SMNVEV (reference sequence). This CDR3 is 17 amino acids long. V was cut by 6 bases and J by 0 bases, with 15 bases left in between. The chain's CDR3 is CASRGGAYFSGANVLTF. CDR3 coding DNA: TGTGCCAGCAGGGGCGGGGCCTATTTCTCTGGGGCCAACGTCCTGACTTTC.

This sequence joins TRBV11-2 and TRBJ2-7, with 11 bases fitting TRBD2. The CDR3 sequence is 18 residues long. Germline trimming cut 5 bases from V and 2 bases from J; bases unmatched to any gene: 14. In germline, CDR1 is SGHAT, CDR2 FQNNGV. CDR3 sequence reads: CASSPRASGGTLTYEQYF. CDR3 sequence (DNA): TGTGCCAGCAGCCCACGGGCTAGCGGGGGGACCTTAACCTACGAGCAGTACTTC.

This chain connects TRBV2 to TRBJ1-3; D may be TRBD1 (6 bases). Deletions cut 6 bases from V and 0 bases from J, with 12 bases between. Germline lookup yields CDR1 SNHLY and CDR2 FYNNEI. This CDR3 is 15 amino acids long. The DNA for the CDR3 is TGTGCCAGCAGCCGGGACATCAGCTCTGGAAACACCATATATTTT. It codes for CASSRDISSGNTIYF.

The V and J genes are TRBV28 and TRBJ2-7; D could derive from TRBD1 or TRBD2 (6 bases each). Per germline, CDR1 MDHEN and CDR2 SYDVKM. V was shortened by 8 bases and J by 3 bases, with 17 bases between the two germline ends. The CDR3 is made up of 14 amino acids. This chain's CDR3 is CASYPRDNYYEQYF. For the CDR3, the DNA is TGTGCCAGCTACCCGCGGGACAACTACTACGAGCAGTACTTC.

The genes are TRBV6-6 and TRBJ1-2; D unresolved. CDR3 length: 15 residues. Germline-derived CDR1 and CDR2 are MNHNY and SVGAGI (reference sequence). Trimming removed 7 bases from V and 9 bases from J, with 24 bases in between. The CDR3 DNA reads as TGTGCCAGCACCCCGGGAGGCAGCCTCCATTCGAGCTACACCTTC. Its protein is CASTPGGSLHSSYTF.

This clone has just a few counts. The chain combines TRBV11-2 with TRBJ2-1; 7 bases match TRBD2. J lost 6 bases, V lost 0 bases, and 8 bases had no gene match. Germline V gene sequence: CDR1 SGHAT, CDR2 FQNNGV. This CDR3 spans 16 amino acids. CDR3 sequence: CASSLDWAGVGNEQFF. Written as DNA, the CDR3 is TGTGCCAGCAGCTTAGATTGGGCGGGGGTCGGCAATGAGCAGTTCTTC.

This chain joins TRBV5-1 and TRBJ2-5; 10 nucleotides match TRBD2. There are 14 residues in the CDR3. With V trimmed by 4 bases and J by 5 bases, 5 bases remained unmatched. The germline CDR1 and CDR2 sequences are SGHRS and YFSETQ. CDR3 bases: TGCGCCAGCAGCGACACTAGCGGGGACGAGACCCAGTACTTC. Its protein is CASSDTSGDETQYF.

V gene TRBV28 combines with J gene TRBJ2-7, with 9 bases that match TRBD1. The germline CDR1 and CDR2 sequences are MDHEN and SYDVKM. The CDR3 spans 16 residues. V dropped 5 bases and J dropped 2; count of bases not matched to a gene: 10. CDR3 residues: CASSPAGTGRTYEQYF. As DNA, the CDR3 is TGTGCCAGCAGTCCCGCGGGGACAGGGCGGACCTACGAGCAGTACTTC.

This chain uses TRBV2 with TRBJ2-3; 10 positions match TRBD2. This CDR3 is built from 15 residues. The V gene's germline CDR1 is SNHLY and CDR2 FYNNEI. Trimming cost V 6 bases and J 4 bases; bases outside gene matches: 7. Here the CDR3 reads CASRLLAGSADTQYF. The CDR3, as DNA: TGTGCCAGCAGATTACTAGCGGGGTCGGCAGATACGCAGTATTTT.